This T cell receptor (beta chain) was found in a study of blood T cell repertoires in COVID-19. Turning to the study itself: Collection of acute and convalescent COVID-19 samples took place in the United States, Italy and Spain.

Methods used by the authors: Amplification with reference gene primers provided the estimates of nucleated cell counts. Measured with immunoSEQ multiplex PCR; TCRdb has only the in-frame clones, and not every one. That table is the source of V, J and clone size, and D and trimming were worked out from the DNA. The sample includes fewer than 300,000 clones, roughly 86% of them seen just once. The CDR3 spans 13 residues. The germline V gene has CDR1 LGHNT and CDR2 FRNRAP. The V end was cut by 3 bases, the J end by 1 base, with 6 bases between. This clonotype originated in a man between 18 and 29 years old with active or convalescent COVID-19. The chain has TRBV12-5 and TRBJ1-2; D remains ambiguous. The specimen sequenced was peripheral blood. The CDR3 bases are TGTGCTAGTGGTTTCGGGGTTAACTATGGCTACACCTTC. It encodes CASGFGVNYGYTF.